This T cell receptor (beta chain) was observed in a study of blood T cell repertoires in COVID-19. Study-wide background: Sample material is recorded as cDNA or gDNA derived from T cells, B-cell-depleted T cells, or PBMCs.

Trimming stripped 6 bases from V and 2 bases from J, with 15 bases between. The germline V gene has CDR1 SGHDT and CDR2 YYEEEE. The CDR3 has 15 residues. Original handling: Amplified reference gene primers provided the basis for estimating nucleated cell counts. Repertoires were generated with immunoSEQ multiplex PCR, while TCRdb's copy carries only in-frame clones and drops some. V and J calls and clone size are given by that table; D and trimming were obtained from the DNA. The table shows about 200,000 clones, with roughly 80% occurring only once. The receptor comes from a woman in her thirties or forties with active or convalescent COVID-19. The V call is TRBV5-6, the J call TRBJ1-3; possible D gene TRBD1, 5 bases. The sequenced sample was peripheral blood. CDR3 nucleotides: TGTGCCAGCACCCAGGGCCCTGCTCCTGGAAACACCATATATTTT. Amino acid sequence: CASTQGPAPGNTIYF.